Presented here are 21 T cell receptor beta chains from one specimen sequenced in a study of identical twins. MiXCR, run by TCRdb on the 5' RACE reads, gives a single entry per CDR3 protein. The sample has roughly 480,000 distinct CDR3 sequences; less than 25% are singletons. These data were also reused for a study on T cells expressing NK-cell markers.

Sequencing used CD4+ T cells sorted from blood. All receptors come from a woman younger than 35 in good health.

V and J are TRBV9 and TRBJ2-1, with unresolved D. The germline V gene has CDR1 SGDLS and CDR2 YYNGEE. Trimming shortened V by 0 bases and J by 12 bases, and 16 bases separated the two germline ends. CDR3 length: 14 residues. CDR3 loop: CASSVEFEAVWQFF. In DNA, the CDR3 is TGTGCCAGCAGCGTAGAATTCGAGGCGGTGTGGCAGTTCTTC.

The chain uses TRBV4-1 and TRBJ2-2; D remains ambiguous. The length of the CDR3 is 17 residues. Trimming took off 0 bases at V and 4 bases at J, with 15 bases between the two ends. Germline V CDR1 and CDR2: MGHRA, YSYEKL. The CDR3 loop is CASSQEVRLSGTGELFF. CDR3 sequence (DNA): TGCGCCAGCAGCCAAGAGGTTCGGCTGTCGGGCACCGGGGAGCTGTTTTTT.

The V gene is TRBV9, the J gene TRBJ2-3; D gene ambiguous. Germline V lookup: CDR1 SGDLS, CDR2 YYNGEE. The CDR3 extends over 14 amino acids. Between the trimmed V and J ends, which lost 0 bases and 6 bases, there was a span of 11 bases. DNA for the CDR3: TGTGCCAGCAGCGTAGTTGGTTCATCGGATACGCAGTATTTT. This translates into CASSVVGSSDTQYF.

The CDR3 protein is CASSDPLRGVVQPQHF. DNA for the CDR3: TGTGCCAGCAGCGACCCTCTCCGAGGGGTTGTTCAGCCCCAGCATTTT. The chain links TRBV6-1 to TRBJ1-5; TRBD1 might be the D (5 bases). The CDR3 length is 16 residues. The germline V gene has CDR1 MNHNS and CDR2 SASEGT. V lost 6 bases and J 6 bases, leaving 21 bases between the germline ends.

This clonotype was counted only a few times. The chain is built from TRBV20-1 and TRBJ2-7; a possible D gene is TRBD2 (6 bases). Germline V gene sequence: CDR1 DFQATT, CDR2 SNEGSKA (reference sequence). Trimming stripped 2 bases from V and 7 bases from J, with 9 bases between. The length of the CDR3 is 11 residues. CDR3 nucleotide sequence: TGCAGTGCTAGATATGGGGGGGAGCAGTACTTC. It is translated as CSARYGGEQYF.

V usage is TRBV9 and J usage is TRBJ2-3; the D is unclear. The CDR3 covers 15 residues. Germline CDR1 is SGDLS and CDR2 is YYNGEE. V lost 0 bases and J 2 bases, leaving 10 bases between the germline ends. CDR3 in amino acids: CASSVVGISTDTQYF. DNA for the CDR3: TGTGCCAGCAGCGTAGTGGGCATTTCCACAGATACGCAGTATTTT. The full variable domain, rest sourced from reference TRBV9 and TRBJ2-3, is DSGVTQTPKHLITATGQRVTLRCSPRSGDLSVYWYQQSLDQGLQFLIQYYNGEERAKGNILERFSAQQFPDLHSELNLSSLELGDSALYFCASSVVGISTDTQYFGPGTRLTVL.

The chain carries TRBV5-1 and TRBJ1-5, with D possibly matching TRBD1 (5 bases). Germline V gene data show CDR1 as SGHRS and CDR2 as YFSETQ. This CDR3 spans 13 amino acids. The germline V and J ends were trimmed by 0 bases and 6 bases, with 7 bases remaining between them. CDR3: CASSLGGTQPQHF. CDR3 nucleotide sequence: TGCGCCAGCAGCTTGGGGGGGACTCAGCCCCAGCATTTT.

A few counts support this clonotype. V is TRBV12-3 or TRBV12-4 and J is TRBJ2-3, with D hard to call. Between the trimmed V and J ends, which lost 2 bases and 2 bases, there was a span of 11 bases. The CDR3 sequence is 15 residues long. The CDR3 loop is CASSLNSQVTDTQYF. CDR3 coding DNA: TGTGCCAGCAGTTTAAACTCCCAAGTCACAGATACGCAGTATTTT.

The V call is TRBV10-2, the J call TRBJ1-1; TRBD1 matches at 7 bases. Per the germline V gene, CDR1 is WSHSY and CDR2 is SAAADI. CDR3 length: 14 residues. The junction had 7 bases not matched to a gene; V was cut back by 6 bases and J by 3 bases. For the CDR3, the DNA is TGCGCCAGCAGGCCGGGACAGCCAGACACTGAAGCTTTCTTT. It specifies CASRPGQPDTEAFF.

The chain has TRBV7-2 and TRBJ1-1; possible D gene TRBD1, 5 bases. V shed 2 bases and J shed 11 bases, with 12 bases lying between them. The CDR3 length is 12 residues. Germline loops: CDR1 SGHTA, CDR2 FQGNSA. This CDR3 reads CASSLLGGGAFF. CDR3 bases: TGTGCCAGCAGCTTACTGGGGGGAGGCGCTTTCTTT.

This clonotype has only a few counts. The chain joins TRBV20-1 to TRBJ2-5; D might be TRBD1 (6 bases). V was shortened by 6 bases and J by 4 bases, with 12 bases between the two germline ends. CDR3 size: 12 residues. The germline CDR1 and CDR2 sequences are DFQATT and SNEGSKA (reference sequence). CDR3 amino acids: CSATTGLETQYF. The CDR3 nucleotides are TGCAGTGCCACGACAGGACTAGAGACCCAGTACTTC.

The rearrangement joins TRBV20-1 to TRBJ2-7, with 11 bases fitting TRBD2. Germline values: CDR1 DFQATT, CDR2 SNEGSKA (reference sequence). The CDR3 length is 13 residues. J lost 3 bases, V lost 6 bases, and 4 bases had no gene match. Written as DNA, the CDR3 is TGCAGTGCCGGCGGACTAGCGGGCTACGAGCAGTACTTC. Its translation is CSAGGLAGYEQYF.

Of note for this clonotype: A read error may account for a junction end that differs from germline. The chain employs TRBV18 and TRBJ2-1, with 9 nucleotides matching TRBD2. CDR3 length: 15 residues. Germline CDR1 KGHSH, CDR2 LQKENI. CDR3 loop: CASSPGTSSHNEQFF. The CDR3 DNA is TGTGCCAGCTCACCCGGGACTAGCTCCCACAATGAGCAGTTCTTC.

The rearrangement links TRBV9 to TRBJ1-1, with TRBD1 as a possible D gene (5 bases). Trimming removed 0 bases at V and 7 bases at J, with 13 bases between. The CDR3 is 14 amino acids. The germline gives CDR1 SGDLS, CDR2 YYNGEE. CDR3: CASSVADKRDEAFF. The CDR3 nucleotides are TGTGCCAGCAGCGTAGCGGACAAAAGGGATGAAGCTTTCTTT.

The genes are TRBV6-1 and TRBJ1-1; 7 bases fit TRBD1. After removal of 6 bases from V and 1 base from J, the junction contained 14 bases not matched to a gene. This CDR3 spans 17 amino acids. In germline, CDR1 is MNHNS, CDR2 SASEGT. The DNA of the CDR3 is TGTGCCAGCAGCGACACAGGGGAGGTTCGAAGGAACACTGAAGCTTTCTTT. Residues: CASSDTGEVRRNTEAFF.

This clonotype was seen more than once but under ten times. This chain uses TRBV3-1 with TRBJ1-1; the match to TRBD1 covers 8 bases. The germline V gene encodes CDR1 LGHDT and CDR2 YNNKEL (reference sequence). This CDR3 is built from 13 residues. V lost 4 bases and J lost 5; bases outside the gene matches: 3. The chain's CDR3 is CASSRTGRTEAFF. The CDR3 DNA reads TGTGCCAGCAGCCGGACAGGGAGGACTGAAGCTTTCTTT.

There are a few counts of this clonotype. The V and J genes are TRBV10-3 and TRBJ1-1; D possibly corresponds to TRBD1 (5 bases). The germline gives CDR1 ENHRY, CDR2 SYGVKD. The CDR3 has 13 amino acids. Trimming removed 6 bases from V and 1 base from J, with 9 bases in between. DNA of the CDR3: TGTGCCATCAGGGTGGGGGAGAACACTGAAGCTTTCTTT. Translated, it gives CAIRVGENTEAFF.

This chain joins TRBV12-3 or TRBV12-4 and TRBJ1-2, with 9 bases identical to TRBD1. Losses at the gene ends were 6 bases for V and 2 bases for J; bases not matched to a gene: 10. This CDR3 spans 16 amino acids. CDR3 coding DNA: TGTGCCAGCAGGAAACCGGGACAGGGAAACAACTATGGCTACACCTTC. The encoded protein is CASRKPGQGNNYGYTF.

This clonotype was recorded once. The chain employs TRBV3-1 and TRBJ1-1; no reliable D call. Germline loops: CDR1 LGHDT, CDR2 YNNKEL (reference sequence). CDR3 length: 12 amino acids. V lost 4 bases and J 10 bases, leaving 13 bases between the germline ends. This CDR3 is CASSPLGDRAFF. Here the CDR3 DNA reads TGTGCCAGCAGCCCCTTAGGTGATAGAGCTTTCTTT.

J is TRBJ2-7 and V is TRBV12-3 or TRBV12-4; 7 positions agree with TRBD1. The V gene end was trimmed by 5 bases and the J gene end by 5 bases; junction bases not matched to a gene: 6. The CDR3 loop spans 13 amino acids. The DNA of the CDR3 is TGTGCCAGCAGTGAGGGACAGCTACACGAGCAGTACTTC. Translated: CASSEGQLHEQYF.

This clonotype came up a few times. This chain connects TRBV30 to TRBJ2-1, with D maybe TRBD1 (6 bases). Germline CDR1 is GTSNPN and CDR2 is SVGIG (reference sequence). Trimming removed 3 bases from V and 4 bases from J, with 10 bases in between. The CDR3 has 13 residues. The CDR3 is CAWSQDRYNEQFF. In nucleotides, the CDR3 is TGTGCCTGGAGCCAGGACAGATACAATGAGCAGTTCTTC.